This T cell receptor (beta chain) derives from a study of vaccination and CD4 T cells after COVID-19 (dated by TCRdb to 2022 to 2024). The study in broad terms: Every convalescent patient had a positive nasal swab PCR test for SARS-CoV-2, with mild disease in roughly 10 patients and severe disease in one. Six males and four females were included in the convalescent cohort, with two Hispanic individuals, seven Caucasians, two Asians and one multiracial person represented. Two doses of either the Pfizer-BioNTech BNT162b2 vaccine (n=8) or the Moderna mRNA-1273 vaccine (n=2) were administered to participants. Post-COVID blood samples from convalescent patients were collected a median of roughly 100 days after diagnosis, with a range of 35 to 161 days. Post-vaccine blood samples were taken a median of approximately 76 days after the second vaccine dose, with a range of roughly 13 to 250 days. The cultures were stimulated with overlapping spike peptide pools from SARS-CoV-2 and from the common cold coronaviruses HCoV-NL63, HCoV-OC43 and HCoV-229E. As controls, cultures received a CEFX viral epitope pool (the positive control), an HIV-1 Nef peptide pool (the negative control), or no peptide at all. In under 13 COVID-19 convalescent patients and a handful of infection-naive healthy vaccine recipients, researchers compared the spike-specific CD4+ TCR repertoire from before mRNA vaccination with the repertoire from after.

The protocol used for the library was PCR. DNA from cultured CD4+ T cells underwent TCR sequencing with the Oncomine TCR Beta short-read assay at the Johns Hopkins FTIC core. Genomic DNA was extracted from the cultured CD4+ T cells with the QIAamp micro DNA kit. Oncomine TCR Beta libraries from cultured CD4+ T cells were pooled using unique dual indexes and sequenced on an Illumina iSeq 100. The authors' analysis ran thus. Non-productive sequences were removed, and CDR3s not starting with C, not ending with F or W, or shorter than 7 amino acids were discarded. Antigen-specific clonotypes were identified using the MANAFEST web application through comparison of peptide-stimulated wells with reference and other culture wells. For a clone to be called positive, the clone needed an FDR below 0.05, an odds ratio above 5, and a productive frequency above 0.1% in at least two of three replicate wells. A clonotype counted as cross-reactive if it showed significant expansion both in the SARS-CoV-2 spike wells and in at least one common cold coronavirus spike condition. CDR3 homology was assessed with Levenshtein distances (stringdist) and unrooted phylogenetic trees (ape) in R version 3.6.1. The public reads were quality trimmed at Q25 with fastp and then assembled into clones with MiXCR by TCRdb, keeping productive beta chains. Each record represents a unique CDR3 protein, reported with the most common genes and DNA among its rows. TCRdb's processing, not the authors' own work, is the source of the V and J calls. Here the sample has approximately 17,000 distinct CDR3 sequences; 30% to 40% occur a single time. The ten largest clones add up to 15% of the sample.

CDR3 length: 14 amino acids, cysteine to phenylalanine. Just the 42-base CDR3 DNA is kept, in frame starting at base 1. At the junction V is shortened by 3 bases and J by 4 bases, with 12 bases in between. CDR1 and CDR2, looked up from the germline V gene, are MNHNS and SASEGT. This specimen's treatment or condition label, per the study, means: roughly 11-day PBMC culture with coronavirus spike peptide pools or control peptides (ViraFEST assay). The study used the ViraFEST assay, which expanded antigen-specific T cells with peptide pools and then identified expanded clonotypes by TCR sequencing. Positive SARS-CoV-2 PCR tests in the convalescent patients dated from March to December 2020, before Alpha, Beta and Delta variants emerged in the United States. More than 1.5 million PBMCs per well were cultured in IMDM with roughly 5.2% human AB serum and roughly 10 IU/ml IL-2, plus 10 ug/ml peptide pools. Half of the culture medium was replaced with fresh IL-2-containing medium on days 3 and 7. After 10 days of culture, CD4+ T cells were isolated by negative selection using the EasySep CD4+ T cell isolation kit. Ficoll-Paque Plus gradient centrifugation was used to isolate PBMCs from whole blood, and the isolated PBMCs were then either used fresh or cryopreserved at -140C. Each culture condition was generally run in triplicate wells.

This clonotype counts as medium-sized (0.01 to 0.1%). The target of this receptor is not known. Nothing much larger sits one base from this clone, and base qualities are not available. General findings and caveats noted by the study authors: Relatively few convalescent patients were included in the study, and early timepoints after natural infection were not analyzed. Of the vaccine-specific clones in convalescent patients, 304 of 307, or nearly all, reacted only to SARS-CoV-2 spike and did not cross-react with common cold coronaviruses. In convalescent patients, a median approximately 90% of post-vaccine SARS-CoV-2-reactive clones were detected only after vaccination, suggesting vaccine-specific priming. The median number of SARS-CoV-2-reactive clonotypes rose from about 19 after infection to roughly 38 after vaccination, but the change was not significant.

The chain is assembled from TRBV6-1 and TRBJ1-2; a tentative D match to TRBD1 spans 5 bases. Material for sequencing was cultured CD4+ T cells from blood. The source of this sequence is a human donor with COVID-19. The DNA reads TGTGCCAGCAGTGATCCCGGGACTGGCTATGGCTACACCTTC. Its product reads: CASSDPGTGYGYTF.